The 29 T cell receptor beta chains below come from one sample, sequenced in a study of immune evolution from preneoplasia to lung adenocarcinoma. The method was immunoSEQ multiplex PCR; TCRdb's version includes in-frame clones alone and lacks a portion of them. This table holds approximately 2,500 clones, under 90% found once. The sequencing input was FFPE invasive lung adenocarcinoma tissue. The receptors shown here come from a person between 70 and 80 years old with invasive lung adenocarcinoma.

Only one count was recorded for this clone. The CDR3 nucleotides read TGTGCCAGCAGCTCCTCGACTAGAGGCGAGCAGTACTTC. It specifies CASSSSTRGEQYF. The chain links TRBV11-2 to TRBJ2-7; D is perhaps TRBD2 (6 bases). Germline V gene sequence: CDR1 SGHAT, CDR2 FQNNGV. With 4 bases removed from V and 6 bases from J, the gap between germline ends came to 13 bases. The CDR3 consists of 13 residues.

CDR3 DNA sequence: TGCGCCAGCAGCCAATCAAAAGGGTTCCACGAGCAGTACTTC. This gives the protein CASSQSKGFHEQYF. The chain couples TRBV4-3 to TRBJ2-7, with no clear D. The germline V gene has CDR1 LGHNA and CDR2 YSLEER. This CDR3 is 14 amino acids long. The ends were cut back, 2 bases at V and 5 bases at J, with 13 bases in the middle.

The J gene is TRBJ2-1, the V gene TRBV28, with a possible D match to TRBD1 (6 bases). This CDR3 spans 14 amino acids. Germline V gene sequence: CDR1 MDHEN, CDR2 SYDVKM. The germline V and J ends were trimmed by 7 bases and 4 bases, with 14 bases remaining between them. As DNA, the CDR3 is TGTGCCAGCAAACAGGGTGAAGTGTACAATGAGCAGTTCTTC. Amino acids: CASKQGEVYNEQFF. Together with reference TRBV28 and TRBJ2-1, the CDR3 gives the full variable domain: DVKVTQSSRYLVKRTGEKVFLECVQDMDHENMFWYRQDPGLGLRLIYFSYDVKMKEKGDIPEGYSVSREKKERFSLILESASTNQTSMYLCASKQGEVYNEQFFGPGTRLTVL.

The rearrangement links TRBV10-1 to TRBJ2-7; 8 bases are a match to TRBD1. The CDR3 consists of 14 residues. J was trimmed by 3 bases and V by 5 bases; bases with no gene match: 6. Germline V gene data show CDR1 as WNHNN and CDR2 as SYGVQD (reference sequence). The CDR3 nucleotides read TGCGCCAGCAGTCGAGGACAGGGATACTACGAGCAGTACTTC. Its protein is CASSRGQGYYEQYF.

CDR3 region: CASSKGRSGANVLTF. The CDR3 coding sequence is TGTGCCAGTAGTAAGGGGCGCTCTGGGGCCAACGTCCTGACTTTC. The rearrangement links TRBV19 to TRBJ2-6; weak D call: TRBD1 (5 bases). V dropped 4 bases and J dropped 0 bases, with 7 bases sitting between them. Per germline, CDR1 LNHDA and CDR2 SQIVND (reference sequence). This CDR3 is 15 amino acids long.

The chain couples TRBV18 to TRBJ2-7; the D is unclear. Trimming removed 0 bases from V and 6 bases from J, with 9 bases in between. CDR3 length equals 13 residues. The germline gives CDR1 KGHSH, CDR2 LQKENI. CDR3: CASSPPVQTEQYF. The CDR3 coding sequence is TGTGCCAGCTCACCACCGGTCCAGACCGAGCAGTACTTC.

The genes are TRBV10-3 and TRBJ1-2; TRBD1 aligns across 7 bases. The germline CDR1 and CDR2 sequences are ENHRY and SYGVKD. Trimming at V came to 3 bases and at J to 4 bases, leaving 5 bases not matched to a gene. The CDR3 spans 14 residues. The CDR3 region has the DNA TGTGCCATCAGTGACTGGGACAGCTCCTATGGCTACACCTTC. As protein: CAISDWDSSYGYTF.

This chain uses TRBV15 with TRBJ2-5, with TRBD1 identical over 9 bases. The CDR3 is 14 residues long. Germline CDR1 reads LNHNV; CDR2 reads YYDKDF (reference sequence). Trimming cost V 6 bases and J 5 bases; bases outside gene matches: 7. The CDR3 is CATRSGQGQETQYF. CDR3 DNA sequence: TGTGCCACCAGATCCGGACAGGGGCAGGAGACCCAGTACTTC. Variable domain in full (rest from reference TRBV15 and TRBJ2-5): DAMVIQNPRYQVTQFGKPVTLSCSQTLNHNVMYWYQQKSSQAPKLLFHYYDKDFNNEADTPDNFQSRRPNTSFCFLDIRSPGLGDTAMYLCATRSGQGQETQYFGPGTRLLVL.

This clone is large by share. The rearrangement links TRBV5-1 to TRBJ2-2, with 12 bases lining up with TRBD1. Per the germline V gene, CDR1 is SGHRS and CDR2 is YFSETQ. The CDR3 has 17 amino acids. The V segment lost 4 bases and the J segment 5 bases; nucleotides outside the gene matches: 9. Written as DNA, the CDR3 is TGCGCCAGCAGCCCAGGGACAGGGGGCATGGGGACCGGGGAGCTGTTTTTT. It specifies CASSPGTGGMGTGELFF. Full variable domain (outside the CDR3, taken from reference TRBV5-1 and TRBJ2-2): KAGVTQTPRYLIKTRGQQVTLSCSPISGHRSVSWYQQTPGQGLQFLFEYFSETQRNKGNFPGRFSGRQFSNSRSEMNVSTLELGDSALYLCASSPGTGGMGTGELFFGEGSRLTVL.

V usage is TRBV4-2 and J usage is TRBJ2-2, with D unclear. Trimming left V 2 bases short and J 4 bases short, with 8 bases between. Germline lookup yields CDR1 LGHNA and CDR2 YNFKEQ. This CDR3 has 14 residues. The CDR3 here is CASSQSESTGELFF. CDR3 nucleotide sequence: TGTGCCAGCAGCCAATCCGAATCCACCGGGGAGCTGTTTTTT.

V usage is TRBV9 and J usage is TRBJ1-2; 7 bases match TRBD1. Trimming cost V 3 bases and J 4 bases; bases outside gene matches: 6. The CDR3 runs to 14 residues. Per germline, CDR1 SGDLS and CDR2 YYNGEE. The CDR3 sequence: CASSGGQDPYGYTF. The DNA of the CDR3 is TGTGCCAGCAGCGGTGGACAGGATCCCTATGGCTACACCTTC. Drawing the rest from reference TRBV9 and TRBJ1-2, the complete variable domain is DSGVTQTPKHLITATGQRVTLRCSPRSGDLSVYWYQQSLDQGLQFLIQYYNGEERAKGNILERFSAQQFPDLHSELNLSSLELGDSALYFCASSGGQDPYGYTFGSGTRLTVV.

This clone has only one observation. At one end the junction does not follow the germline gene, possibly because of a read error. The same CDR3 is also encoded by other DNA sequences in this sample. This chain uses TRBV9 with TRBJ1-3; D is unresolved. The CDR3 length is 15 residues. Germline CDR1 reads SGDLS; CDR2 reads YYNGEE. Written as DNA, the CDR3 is TGTGCTAGCACCGGAAGACCTAGCTCTGGAAACACCATATATTTT. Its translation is CASTGRPSSGNTIYF.

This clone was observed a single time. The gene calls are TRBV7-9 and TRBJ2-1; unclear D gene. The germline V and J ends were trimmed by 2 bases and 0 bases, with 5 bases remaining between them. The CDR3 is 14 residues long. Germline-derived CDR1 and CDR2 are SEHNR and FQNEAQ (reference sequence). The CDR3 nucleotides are TGTGCCAGCAGCTTACGAGCCTCCTACAATGAGCAGTTCTTC. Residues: CASSLRASYNEQFF.

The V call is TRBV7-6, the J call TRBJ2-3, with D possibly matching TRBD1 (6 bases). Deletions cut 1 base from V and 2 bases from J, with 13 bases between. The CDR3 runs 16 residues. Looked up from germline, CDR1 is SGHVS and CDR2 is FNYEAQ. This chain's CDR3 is CASSLGGQGFTDTQYF. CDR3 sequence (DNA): TGTGCCAGCAGCTTAGGGGGCCAGGGGTTCACAGATACGCAGTATTTT.

CDR3 coding DNA: TGTGCCAGCAGCGTCTCAGGGGGGTCTGGGGCCGAGCAGTACTTC. Encoded protein: CASSVSGGSGAEQYF. V and J are TRBV9 and TRBJ2-7; a possible D gene is TRBD1 (7 bases). CDR1 is SGDLS, CDR2 YYNGEE, per germline. Trimming shortened V by 2 bases and J by 6 bases, and 18 bases separated the two germline ends. The length of the CDR3 is 15 residues.

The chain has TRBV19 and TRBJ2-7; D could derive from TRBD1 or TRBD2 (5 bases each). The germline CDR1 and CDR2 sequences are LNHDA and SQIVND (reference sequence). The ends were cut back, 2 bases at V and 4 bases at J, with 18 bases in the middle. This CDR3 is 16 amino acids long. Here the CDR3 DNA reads TGTGCCAGTAGTATATCTTCAGAGGGACCAATATACGAGCAGTACTTC. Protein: CASSISSEGPIYEQYF.

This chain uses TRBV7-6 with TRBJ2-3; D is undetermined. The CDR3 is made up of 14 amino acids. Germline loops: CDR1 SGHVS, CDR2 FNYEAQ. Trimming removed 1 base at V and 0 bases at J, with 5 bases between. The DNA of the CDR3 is TGTGCCAGCAGCTTAGACCCTAGCACAGATACGCAGTATTTT. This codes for CASSLDPSTDTQYF.

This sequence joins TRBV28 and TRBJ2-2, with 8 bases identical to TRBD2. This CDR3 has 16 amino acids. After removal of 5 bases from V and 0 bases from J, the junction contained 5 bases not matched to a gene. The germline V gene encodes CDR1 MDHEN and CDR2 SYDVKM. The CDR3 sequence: CASSRPSGPNTGELFF. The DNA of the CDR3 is TGTGCCAGCAGTAGGCCTAGCGGGCCGAACACCGGGGAGCTGTTTTTT.

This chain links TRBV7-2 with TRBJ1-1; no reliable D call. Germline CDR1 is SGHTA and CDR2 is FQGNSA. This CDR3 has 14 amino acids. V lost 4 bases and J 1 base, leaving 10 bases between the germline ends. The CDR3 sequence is CASSSEWQNTEAFF. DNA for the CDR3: TGTGCCAGCAGCTCCGAGTGGCAGAACACTGAAGCTTTCTTT.

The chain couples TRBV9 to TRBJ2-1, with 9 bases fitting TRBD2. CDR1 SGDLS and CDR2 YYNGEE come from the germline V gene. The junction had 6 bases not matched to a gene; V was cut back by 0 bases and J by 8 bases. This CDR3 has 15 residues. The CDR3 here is CASSVVSGSIDEQFF. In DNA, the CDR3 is TGTGCCAGCAGCGTAGTTAGCGGGAGCATCGATGAGCAGTTCTTC.

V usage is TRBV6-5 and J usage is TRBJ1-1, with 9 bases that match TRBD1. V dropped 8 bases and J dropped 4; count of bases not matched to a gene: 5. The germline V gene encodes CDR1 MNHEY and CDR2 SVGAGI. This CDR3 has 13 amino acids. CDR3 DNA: TGTGCCAGCGTGAGGACAGGGGCCACTGAAGCTTTCTTT. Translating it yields CASVRTGATEAFF.

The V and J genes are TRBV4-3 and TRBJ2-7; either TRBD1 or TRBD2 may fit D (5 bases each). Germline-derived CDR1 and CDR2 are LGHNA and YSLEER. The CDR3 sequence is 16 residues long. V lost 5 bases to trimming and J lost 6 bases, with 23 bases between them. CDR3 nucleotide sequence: TGCGCCAGCAGCTCTGGGACGTACGGAAGCTCTGGCGAGCAGTACTTC. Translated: CASSSGTYGSSGEQYF.

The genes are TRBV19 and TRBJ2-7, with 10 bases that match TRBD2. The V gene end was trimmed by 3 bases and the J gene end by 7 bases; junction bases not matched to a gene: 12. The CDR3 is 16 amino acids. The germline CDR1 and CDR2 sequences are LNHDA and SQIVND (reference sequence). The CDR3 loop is CASSITSGMTVWEQYF. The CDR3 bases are TGTGCCAGTAGTATCACTAGCGGGATGACCGTGTGGGAGCAGTACTTC.

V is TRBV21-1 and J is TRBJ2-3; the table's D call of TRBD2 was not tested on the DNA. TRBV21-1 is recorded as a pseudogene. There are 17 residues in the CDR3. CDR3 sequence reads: CASSKASYGRVSDTQYF. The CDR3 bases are TGTGCCAGCAGCAAAGCGTCGTACGGGAGGGTTTCCGATACGCAGTATTTT.

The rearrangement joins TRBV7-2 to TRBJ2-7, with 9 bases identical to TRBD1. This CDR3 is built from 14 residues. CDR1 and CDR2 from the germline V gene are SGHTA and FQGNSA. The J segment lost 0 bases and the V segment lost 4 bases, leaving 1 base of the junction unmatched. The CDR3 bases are TGTGCCAGCAGCTGGGGACAGGGCTCCTACGAGCAGTACTTC. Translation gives CASSWGQGSYEQYF.

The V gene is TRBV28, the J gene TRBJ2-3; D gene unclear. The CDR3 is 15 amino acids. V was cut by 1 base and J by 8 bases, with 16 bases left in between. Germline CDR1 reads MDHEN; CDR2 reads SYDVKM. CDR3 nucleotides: TGTGCCAGCAGTTTATATACGGACCGGACGAGTACGCAGTATTTT. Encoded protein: CASSLYTDRTSTQYF.

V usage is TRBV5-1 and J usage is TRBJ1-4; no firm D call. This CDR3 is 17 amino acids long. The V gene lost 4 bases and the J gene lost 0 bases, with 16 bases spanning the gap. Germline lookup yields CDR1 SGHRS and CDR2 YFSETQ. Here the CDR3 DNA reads TGCGCCAGCAGCCCCGGGGTCGGGATAGCAACTAATGAAAAACTGTTTTTT. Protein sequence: CASSPGVGIATNEKLFF.

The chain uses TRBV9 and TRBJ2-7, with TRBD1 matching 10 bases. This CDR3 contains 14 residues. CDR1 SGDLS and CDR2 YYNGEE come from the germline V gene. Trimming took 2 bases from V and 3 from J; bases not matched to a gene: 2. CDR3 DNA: TGTGCCAGCAGCGTCGGGGACAGGGGCTACGAGCAGTACTTC. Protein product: CASSVGDRGYEQYF.

The CDR3: CASSLTGAPYGYTF. In DNA form, the CDR3 reads TGTGCCAGCAGCCTCACAGGGGCCCCATATGGCTACACCTTC. J is TRBJ1-2 and V is TRBV14, with 7 bases fitting TRBD1. The CDR3 has 14 amino acids. Germline trimming cut 4 bases from V and 5 bases from J; bases unmatched to any gene: 7. Germline CDR1 and CDR2: SGHDN and FVKESK.